The 11 T cell receptor beta chains listed next were all sequenced from one sample in a study of blood T cell repertoires in COVID-19. This table comes from immunoSEQ multiplex PCR, and its TCRdb copy is limited to in-frame clones, with some not included. The top ten hold 0.53% of the sample, which has approximately 160,000 clones, roughly 90% seen once. The sequenced sample consisted of peripheral blood. These TCRs come from a man aged 45-65 years with acute or convalescent COVID-19.

The rearrangement links TRBV7-9 to TRBJ1-4, with 10 bases aligning to TRBD1. Germline V gene data show CDR1 as SEHNR and CDR2 as FQNEAQ (reference sequence). The CDR3 length is 15 residues. Losses at the gene ends were 5 bases for V and 8 bases for J; bases not matched to a gene: 8. The CDR3 is CASSPGDRGAEKLFF. The DNA for the CDR3 is TGTGCCAGCAGCCCGGGGGACAGGGGAGCAGAAAAACTGTTTTTT.

The genes are TRBV28 and TRBJ2-2, with 10 nucleotides matching TRBD1. Germline assignment: CDR1 MDHEN and CDR2 SYDVKM. The ends lost 8 bases at V and 4 bases at J; junction bases unmatched: 7. The CDR3 runs to 15 residues. This CDR3 is CASHQDRGSTGELFF. CDR3 in DNA: TGTGCCAGCCACCAGGACAGGGGGAGCACCGGGGAGCTGTTTTTT.

The chain is built from TRBV6-1 and TRBJ1-2; TRBD1 aligns across 8 bases. V trimming: 3 bases; J trimming: 8 bases; junction bases outside the gene matches: 8. This CDR3 has 14 residues. CDR1 MNHNS and CDR2 SASEGT come from the germline V gene. The CDR3 DNA is TGTGCCAGCAGTGAGGTGGACAGGGCTTGGGGCTACACCTTC. The encoded protein is CASSEVDRAWGYTF.

The CDR3 loop is CASSKRPREVTGELFF. CDR3 sequence (DNA): TGTGCCAGCAGCAAAAGGCCTAGGGAGGTCACCGGGGAGCTGTTTTTT. The chain uses TRBV21-1 and TRBJ2-2; the table's D call of TRBD2 was not tested on the DNA. TRBV21-1 is tagged as a pseudogene. The CDR3 is made up of 16 amino acids.

Worth noting for this clone: This specimen includes other DNA sequences encoding the same CDR3. The rearrangement links TRBV6-5 to TRBJ1-3; D ambiguous. The CDR3 is made up of 14 amino acids. With 6 bases removed from V and 0 bases from J, the gap between germline ends came to 9 bases. Per the germline V gene, CDR1 is MNHEY and CDR2 is SVGAGI. In DNA form, the CDR3 reads TGTGCCAGCAGCCTTACGGGCTCTGGAAACACCATATATTTT. Translation: CASSLTGSGNTIYF.

The chain employs TRBV28 and TRBJ2-5, with a possible D match to TRBD1 (6 bases). The V end was cut by 7 bases, the J end by 5 bases, with 17 bases between. CDR3 length: 14 amino acids. Germline CDR1 is MDHEN and CDR2 is SYDVKM. The CDR3 loop reads CASKTRGFWETQYF. In DNA form, the CDR3 reads TGTGCCAGCAAAACGAGGGGGTTTTGGGAGACCCAGTACTTC.

This chain uses TRBV20-1 with TRBJ2-1, with 10 nucleotides matching TRBD2. With 3 bases clipped from V and 0 bases from J, the junction kept 20 bases outside the gene matches. Germline CDR1 and CDR2: DFQATT and SNEGSKA (reference sequence). CDR3 length: 21 amino acids. CDR3 in DNA: TGCAGTGCTAGTGTGACTAGCGGGCTCCTCTCCTTGGTAAGCTCCTACAATGAGCAGTTCTTC. This encodes CSASVTSGLLSLVSSYNEQFF.

V gene TRBV10-3 combines with J gene TRBJ1-5; D possibly corresponds to TRBD1 (6 bases). The length of the CDR3 is 13 residues. The germline gives CDR1 ENHRY, CDR2 SYGVKD. The V gene lost 6 bases and the J gene lost 6 bases, with 12 bases spanning the gap. CDR3 sequence reads: CAISTGLSQPQHF. The CDR3 bases are TGTGCCATCAGCACAGGGTTGTCTCAGCCCCAGCATTTT.

This sequence joins TRBV9 and TRBJ2-1, with D perhaps TRBD2 (5 bases). Germline loops: CDR1 SGDLS, CDR2 YYNGEE. CDR3 length: 16 amino acids. V lost 0 bases and J lost 2, with 12 bases in between. The CDR3 DNA is TGTGCCAGCAGCGTAGCTCCTAGCTGGGCCTACAATGAGCAGTTCTTC. This sequence encodes CASSVAPSWAYNEQFF.

The chain recombines TRBV15 with TRBJ1-3; tentatively, D is TRBD1 (5 bases). The CDR3 is made up of 17 amino acids. Looked up from germline, CDR1 is LNHNV and CDR2 is YYDKDF (reference sequence). V lost 0 bases and J lost 0, with 12 bases in between. This CDR3 reads CATSRDWGPSSGNTIYF. CDR3 bases: TGTGCCACCAGCAGAGACTGGGGCCCGTCCTCTGGAAACACCATATATTTT. Using reference TRBV15 and TRBJ1-3 for the parts outside the CDR3, the full variable domain is DAMVIQNPRYQVTQFGKPVTLSCSQTLNHNVMYWYQQKSSQAPKLLFHYYDKDFNNEADTPDNFQSRRPNTSFCFLDIRSPGLGDTAMYLCATSRDWGPSSGNTIYFGEGSWLTVV.

This rearrangement joins TRBV6-4 to TRBJ2-2; maybe TRBD1 (7 bases). V dropped 0 bases and J dropped 7 bases, with 15 bases sitting between them. The CDR3 is made up of 16 amino acids. The germline gives CDR1 MRHNA, CDR2 SNTAGT. This CDR3 reads CASSDSPGGRFGELFF. The CDR3 DNA follows: TGTGCCAGCAGTGACTCGCCAGGGGGGCGGTTCGGGGAGCTGTTTTTT.